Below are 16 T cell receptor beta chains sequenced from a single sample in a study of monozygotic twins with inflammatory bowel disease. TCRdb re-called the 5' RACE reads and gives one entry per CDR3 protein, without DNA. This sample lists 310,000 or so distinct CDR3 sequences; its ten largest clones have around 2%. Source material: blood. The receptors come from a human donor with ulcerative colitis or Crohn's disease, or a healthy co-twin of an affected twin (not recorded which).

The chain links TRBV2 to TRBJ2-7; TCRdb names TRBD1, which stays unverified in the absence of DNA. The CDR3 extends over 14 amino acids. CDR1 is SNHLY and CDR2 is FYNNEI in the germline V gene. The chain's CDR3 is CASSGLTVSGEQYF.

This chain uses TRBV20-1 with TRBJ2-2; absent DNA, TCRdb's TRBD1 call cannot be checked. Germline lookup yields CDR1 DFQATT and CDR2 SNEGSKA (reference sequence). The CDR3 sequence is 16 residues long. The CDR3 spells CSASRPLASNTGELFF.

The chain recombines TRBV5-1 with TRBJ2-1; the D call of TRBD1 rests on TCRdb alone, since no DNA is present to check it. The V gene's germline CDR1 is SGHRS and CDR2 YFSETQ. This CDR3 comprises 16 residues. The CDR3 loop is CASSLYRTGRDSEQFF.

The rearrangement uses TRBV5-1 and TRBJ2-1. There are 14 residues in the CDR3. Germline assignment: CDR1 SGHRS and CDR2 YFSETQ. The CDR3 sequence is CASSLPSGNVEQFF.

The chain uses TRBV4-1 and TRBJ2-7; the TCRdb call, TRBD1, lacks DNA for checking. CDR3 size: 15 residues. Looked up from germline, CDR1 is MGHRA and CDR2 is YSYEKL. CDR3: CASSQLGQSSYEQYF.

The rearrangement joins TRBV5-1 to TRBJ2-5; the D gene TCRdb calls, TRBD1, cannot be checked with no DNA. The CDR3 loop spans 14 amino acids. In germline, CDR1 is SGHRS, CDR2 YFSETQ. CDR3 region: CASSPQGDQETQYF.

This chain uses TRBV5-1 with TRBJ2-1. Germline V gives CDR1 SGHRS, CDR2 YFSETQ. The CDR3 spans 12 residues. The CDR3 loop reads CASSSGGRWQFF.

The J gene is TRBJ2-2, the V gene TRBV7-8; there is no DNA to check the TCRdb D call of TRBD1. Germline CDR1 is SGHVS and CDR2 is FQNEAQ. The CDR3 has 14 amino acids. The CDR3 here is CASSPTGNTGELFF.

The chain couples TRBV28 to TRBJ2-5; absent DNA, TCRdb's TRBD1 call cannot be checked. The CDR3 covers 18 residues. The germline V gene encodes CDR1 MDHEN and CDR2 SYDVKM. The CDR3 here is CASMNQRYPEGIGETRYF.

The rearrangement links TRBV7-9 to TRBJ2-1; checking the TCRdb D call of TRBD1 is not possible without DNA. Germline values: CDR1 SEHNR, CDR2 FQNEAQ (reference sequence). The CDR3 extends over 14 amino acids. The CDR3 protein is CASSQPGQGNEQFF.

CDR3 protein: CASSFPQGALYEQYF. V and J are TRBV7-2 and TRBJ2-7; without DNA, the TCRdb call of TRBD1 cannot be checked. Germline V gene data show CDR1 as SGHTA and CDR2 as FQGNSA. The CDR3 runs 15 residues. Variable domain in full (rest from reference TRBV7-2 and TRBJ2-7): GAGVSQSPSNKVTEKGKDVELRCDPISGHTALYWYRQSLGQGLEFLIYFQGNSAPDKSGLPSDRFSAERTGGSVSTLTIQRTQQEDSAVYLCASSFPQGALYEQYFGPGTRLTVT.

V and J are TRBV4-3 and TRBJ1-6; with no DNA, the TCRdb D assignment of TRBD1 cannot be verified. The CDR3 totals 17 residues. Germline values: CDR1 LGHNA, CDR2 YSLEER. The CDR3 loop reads CASSRDAQGASNSPLHF.

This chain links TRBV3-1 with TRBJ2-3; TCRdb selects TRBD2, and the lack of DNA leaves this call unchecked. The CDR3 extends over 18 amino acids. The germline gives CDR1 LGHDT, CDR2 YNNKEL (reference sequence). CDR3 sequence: CASSPGASGAFSTDTQYF.

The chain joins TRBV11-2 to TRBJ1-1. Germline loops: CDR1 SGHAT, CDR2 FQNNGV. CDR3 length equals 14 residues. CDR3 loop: CASSLVIPNTEAFF.

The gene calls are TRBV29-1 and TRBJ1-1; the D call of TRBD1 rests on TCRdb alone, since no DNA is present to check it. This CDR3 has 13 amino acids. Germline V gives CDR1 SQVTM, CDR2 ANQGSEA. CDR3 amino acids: CSVAQEMNTEAFF.

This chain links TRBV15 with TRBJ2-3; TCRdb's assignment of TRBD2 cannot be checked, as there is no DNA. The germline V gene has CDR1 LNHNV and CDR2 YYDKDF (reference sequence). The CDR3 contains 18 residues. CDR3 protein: CATSRDYRVAESTDTQYF. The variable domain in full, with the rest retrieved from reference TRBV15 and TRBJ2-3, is DAMVIQNPRYQVTQFGKPVTLSCSQTLNHNVMYWYQQKSSQAPKLLFHYYDKDFNNEADTPDNFQSRRPNTSFCFLDIRSPGLGDTAMYLCATSRDYRVAESTDTQYFGPGTRLTVL.